The rows below give T cell receptor beta chains drawn from one sample of a study of regulatory T cells in long-lasting Graves disease. Via MiXCR, TCRdb re-called the multiplex PCR reads, giving one row per CDR3 protein. The sample has about 440,000 distinct CDR3 sequences, roughly 15% seen once; the top ten hold around 10%. These data were also filed under a second study, of T cells in Graves' hyperthyroidism and ophthalmopathy.

The sample here was peripheral blood mononuclear cells (PBMCs), taken at new diagnosis, from a patient treated with antithyroid drugs. These receptors were collected from a woman under 40 with Graves disease. Each CDR3 is given with its conserved first and last residue. A D gene is named only where the DNA matches it firmly. The size field is filled for only some rows; it gives once, few, many or a size class.

D gene | clone size | J gene | V gene | CDR3 protein | CDR3 DNA
TRBD2 | many | TRBJ2-7 | TRBV28 | CASSLGGAGARKYF | TGTGCCAGCAGTCTCGGGGGGGCGGGAGCGAGAAAGTACTTC
. | many | TRBJ2-5 | TRBV24-1 | CATSDYNAVAETQYF | TGTGCCACCAGTGATTATAACGCGGTCGCGGAGACCCAGTACTTC
. | few | TRBJ2-1 | TRBV6-5 | CASSYSADNEQFF | TGTGCCAGCAGTTACTCTGCCGACAATGAGCAGTTCTTC
TRBD2 | . | TRBJ2-5 | TRBV5-1 | CASSLKPPGGTQYF | TGCGCCAGCAGCTTGAAGCCGCCGGGGGGGACCCAGTACTTC
TRBD1 | many | TRBJ1-6 | TRBV3-1 | CASSPPRQGRNSPLHF | TGTGCCAGCAGCCCGCCGCGACAGGGGCGTAATTCACCCCTCCACTTT
TRBD2 | . | TRBJ2-1 | TRBV4-3 | CASSQDWGGSRSYNEQFF | TGCGCCAGCAGCCAAGATTGGGGGGGGAGCCGCTCCTACAATGAGCAGTTCTTC
TRBD1 | few | TRBJ2-7 | TRBV9 | CASSPRQGSSYEQYF | TGTGCCAGCAGCCCCCGACAGGGCAGTTCCTACGAGCAGTACTTC
. | . | TRBJ2-3 | TRBV3-1 | CASSRRRGVTDTQYF | TGTGCCAGCAGCCGGCGCCGGGGAGTCACAGATACGCAGTATTTT
. | many | TRBJ2-1 | TRBV18 | CASSREYSYNEQFF | TGTGCCAGCTCCAGAGAATACTCCTACAATGAGCAGTTCTTC
TRBD2 | . | TRBJ2-1 | TRBV11-2 | CASNGLAGSWGEQFF | TGTGCCAGCAACGGGCTAGCGGGATCCTGGGGTGAGCAGTTCTTC
TRBD2 | many | TRBJ2-7 | TRBV10-3 | CAISGGLAGGPREQYF | TGTGCCATCAGTGGCGGCCTAGCGGGAGGGCCCAGGGAGCAGTACTTC
. | few | TRBJ2-7 | TRBV6-1 | CASSEAAGLREQYF | TGTGCCAGCAGTGAAGCCGCAGGGCTCCGCGAGCAGTACTTC
. | once | TRBJ2-1 | TRBV4-2 | CASSQENSGPYNEQFF | TGTGCCAGCAGCCAAGAAAATAGCGGTCCTTACAATGAGCAGTTCTTC
. | many | TRBJ1-6 | TRBV6-5 | CASSYELTIGSSYNSPLHF | TGTGCCAGCAGTTATGAATTGACCATCGGGAGCTCCTATAATTCACCCCTCCACTTT
TRBD2 | many | TRBJ2-1 | TRBV27 | CASSRLTSVSYNEQFF | TGTGCCAGCAGCCGCCTGACTAGCGTTTCCTACAATGAGCAGTTCTTC
. | once | TRBJ2-1 | TRBV19 | CASSIRVRGQQFF | TGTGCCAGTAGTATAAGGGTACGCGGCCAGCAGTTCTTC
. | few | TRBJ1-2 | TRBV25-1 | CASSEPSTPNDGYTF | TGTGCCAGCAGTGAACCCTCGACACCAAACGATGGCTACACCTTC
TRBD2 | . | TRBJ2-1 | TRBV7-2 | CASSLRTSGRVARNEQFF | TGTGCCAGCAGCTTACGGACTAGCGGGAGGGTGGCCCGCAATGAGCAGTTCTTC
. | many | TRBJ1-5 | TRBV2 | CASGGYNQPQHF | TGTGCCAGCGGGGGTTACAATCAGCCCCAGCATTTT
. | . | TRBJ1-6 | TRBV2 | CASRINSGNSPLHF | TGTGCCAGCAGGATAAACAGTGGGAATTCACCCCTCCACTTT
TRBD1 | few | TRBJ1-1 | TRBV7-9 | CASSHPTGAPSTEAFF | TGTGCCAGCAGCCATCCCACAGGGGCGCCGAGCACTGAAGCTTTCTTT
. | many | TRBJ2-4 | TRBV3-1 | CASSGEHRRQYF | TGTGCCAGCAGCGGAGAACATCGACGGCAGTACTTC
. | few | TRBJ2-2 | TRBV19 | CASSRSQNTGELFF | TGTGCCAGTAGTAGATCACAGAACACCGGGGAGCTGTTTTTT
TRBD2 | . | TRBJ2-5 | TRBV2 | CASSVSSGPAGQETQYF | TGTGCCAGCAGTGTGTCTAGCGGGCCGGCAGGTCAAGAGACCCAGTACTTC
TRBD1 | few | TRBJ2-4 | TRBV20-1 | CSANTDRGENIQYF | TGCAGTGCTAACACCGACAGGGGGGAAAACATTCAGTACTTC
. | many | TRBJ2-3 | TRBV30 | CAWRAGLTDTQYF | TGTGCCTGGAGAGCAGGTCTCACAGATACGCAGTATTTT
. | many | TRBJ1-2 | TRBV5-1 | CASSLLVRWYGYTF | TGCGCCAGCAGCTTGTTAGTGAGATGGTATGGCTACACCTTC
TRBD1 | many | TRBJ1-4 | TRBV20-1 | CSAREDRGSEKLFF | TGCAGTGCTAGAGAGGACAGGGGCTCCGAAAAACTGTTTTTT
. | . | TRBJ2-3 | TRBV6-2/TRBV6-3 | CASSEVRDTQYF | TGTGCCAGCAGTGAAGTTAGAGATACGCAGTATTTT
TRBD2 | many | TRBJ2-2 | TRBV5-1 | CASSVSGRRGTGELFF | TGCGCCAGCAGCGTTAGCGGGAGGCGCGGCACCGGGGAGCTGTTTTTT
TRBD2 | . | TRBJ2-7 | TRBV20-1 | CSARDPSGRYEQYF | TGCAGTGCTAGAGATCCTAGCGGGAGGTACGAGCAGTACTTC
. | many | TRBJ1-1 | TRBV7-9 | CASRPGWTEAFF | TGTGCCAGCAGACCGGGTTGGACTGAAGCTTTCTTT